Listed here are 29 T cell receptor beta chains from one sample, sequenced in a study of liver allograft versus peripheral blood T cells. Looking at the study overall: In transplanted livers, T cell receptor repertoires were compared with those found in the recipients' peripheral blood.

TCRdb recomputed calls from the reads with MiXCR, one row per CDR3 protein. This sample has approximately 16,000 distinct CDR3 sequences, with more than 20% found just once. All receptors come from a human patient who had a liver transplant. Part of the T cells may come from the graft donor.

Concerning this clonotype: At one boundary the junction diverges from the germline segment, which might be a read error. The chain employs TRBV29-1 and TRBJ1-5, with a tentative D call TRBD1 (5 bases). This CDR3 comprises 14 residues. The germline V gene encodes CDR1 SQVTM and CDR2 ANQGSEA. The CDR3 reads CSVAHGTGNQHQHF. The DNA for the CDR3 is TGCAGCGTTGCACATGGGACGGGCAATCAGCACCAGCATTTT.

This clonotype has just a few counts. This sequence joins TRBV11-2 and TRBJ1-1; D is perhaps TRBD1 (5 bases). The CDR3 consists of 14 residues. Trimming removed 0 bases at V and 4 bases at J, with 9 bases between. Germline CDR1 and CDR2: SGHAT and FQNNGV. The CDR3 sequence is CASSLEGVGTEAFF. The DNA of the CDR3 is TGTGCCAGCAGCTTAGAGGGGGTCGGCACTGAAGCTTTCTTT.

The chain is built from TRBV11-1 and TRBJ2-1; D is perhaps TRBD2 (5 bases). Trimming removed 4 bases at V and 9 bases at J, with 7 bases between. Germline V gene data show CDR1 as SGHAT and CDR2 as FQDESV (reference sequence). This CDR3 comprises 11 residues. The CDR3 protein is CASSSGGEQFF. The CDR3 DNA sequence: TGTGCCAGCAGCTCCGGAGGTGAGCAGTTCTTC. Looking up the rest from reference TRBV11-1 and TRBJ2-1 gives the full variable domain: EAEVAQSPRYKITEKSQAVAFWCDPISGHATLYWYRQILGQGPELLVQFQDESVVDDSQLPKDRFSAERLKGVDSTLKIQPAELGDSAMYLCASSSGGEQFFGPGTRLTVL.

This clonotype is medium-sized within its sample. The chain employs TRBV29-1 and TRBJ2-5; weak D call: TRBD2 (6 bases). Trimming pared 3 bases from V and 5 bases from J, leaving 10 bases between. From germline, CDR1 is SQVTM and CDR2 ANQGSEA. The CDR3 is 12 amino acids. Here the CDR3 DNA reads TGCAGCGTTGACACGGAGGGCGAGACCCAGTACTTC. It is translated as CSVDTEGETQYF.

This clonotype has a count of ten or more. The rearrangement joins TRBV7-9 to TRBJ2-3, with TRBD1 identical over 8 bases. The CDR3 consists of 14 residues. Losses at the gene ends were 1 base for V and 3 bases for J; bases not matched to a gene: 0. Looked up from germline, CDR1 is SEHNR and CDR2 is FQNEAQ (reference sequence). The CDR3 region is CASSLGQGTDTQYF. CDR3 coding DNA: TGTGCCAGCAGCTTAGGACAGGGGACAGATACGCAGTATTTT.

This clonotype turned up a few times. V usage is TRBV29-1 and J usage is TRBJ1-3; D not resolved. CDR1 is SQVTM and CDR2 is ANQGSEA in the germline V gene. This CDR3 is built from 11 residues. Trimming removed 3 bases at V and 4 bases at J, with 4 bases between. The CDR3 region is CSVDVGNTIYF. The CDR3 bases are TGCAGCGTTGACGTCGGAAACACCATATATTTT. The variable domain in full, with the rest retrieved from reference TRBV29-1 and TRBJ1-3, is SAVISQKPSRDICQRGTSLTIQCQVDSQVTMMFWYRQQPGQSLTLIATANQGSEATYESGFVIDKFPISRPNLTFSTLTVSNMSPEDSSIYLCSVDVGNTIYFGEGSWLTVV.

This clonotype is judged medium-sized (0.01 to 0.1%). The chain combines TRBV27 with TRBJ2-1; 9 positions agree with TRBD1. The germline V gene encodes CDR1 MNHEY and CDR2 SMNVEV (reference sequence). V gave up 5 bases and J gave up 5 bases; unmatched junction bases: 7. CDR3 size: 15 residues. The CDR3 region is CASSPGTGFHNEQFF. In DNA, the CDR3 is TGTGCCAGCAGTCCTGGGACAGGGTTCCACAATGAGCAGTTCTTC.

The chain is built from TRBV6-5 and TRBJ1-6, with a possible D match to TRBD1 (6 bases). CDR1 MNHEY and CDR2 SVGAGI come from the germline V gene. This CDR3 has 15 amino acids. V lost 2 bases and J lost 7, with 12 bases in between. CDR3 residues: CASSYGTGNNSPLHF. The CDR3 DNA sequence: TGTGCCAGCAGTTACGGTACAGGGAACAATTCACCCCTCCACTTT.

This clonotype was picked up a small number of times. The chain joins TRBV29-1 to TRBJ1-3, with D unclear. The CDR3 loop spans 15 amino acids. V was trimmed by 4 bases and J by 0 bases, leaving 13 bases between them. CDR1 is SQVTM, CDR2 ANQGSEA, per germline. CDR3 region: CSVAGGILSGNTIYF. The CDR3 bases are TGCAGCGTTGCCGGCGGCATCCTCTCTGGAAACACCATATATTTT.

Only a few counts were recorded for this clonotype. The DNA of the CDR3 is TGTGCCAGTAGTCCCTCCTCGGGACAGGGGGCAGAGACCCAGTACTTC. Protein: CASSPSSGQGAETQYF. This chain joins TRBV19 and TRBJ2-5; 12 bases map to TRBD1. Germline-derived CDR1 and CDR2 are LNHDA and SQIVND (reference sequence). The CDR3 has 16 residues. With V trimmed by 5 bases and J by 4 bases, 8 bases remained unmatched.

This clonotype rates as medium-sized (0.01 to 0.1%). The rearrangement joins TRBV15 to TRBJ2-3; 10 nucleotides align to TRBD1. J was trimmed by 0 bases and V by 3 bases; bases with no gene match: 0. This CDR3 region has 15 residues. Germline V CDR1 and CDR2: LNHNV, YYDKDF (reference sequence). The CDR3 region is CATSRGQGSTDTQYF. The CDR3, as DNA: TGTGCCACCAGCAGGGGACAGGGGAGCACAGATACGCAGTATTTT.

For the CDR3, the DNA is TGTGCCAGCAGTTCGGGACAGGGAGGAGTCGGAAACACCATATATTTT. It is translated as CASSSGQGGVGNTIYF. The chain is built from TRBV28 and TRBJ1-3; TRBD1 matches 9 bases. The J segment lost 4 bases and the V segment lost 4 bases, leaving 8 bases of the junction unmatched. This CDR3 has 16 amino acids. Germline CDR1 and CDR2: MDHEN and SYDVKM.

By frequency in the sample, this clonotype is medium-sized. The chain recombines TRBV7-2 with TRBJ2-5; D is ambiguous. From germline, CDR1 is SGHTA and CDR2 FQGNSA. V lost 5 bases and J lost 3, with 10 bases in between. This CDR3 region has 13 residues. The CDR3 DNA sequence: TGTGCCAGCAGCCCTCGACCCAAAGAGACCCAGTACTTC. Translation gives CASSPRPKETQYF.

V usage is TRBV20-1 and J usage is TRBJ2-7, with a possible D match to TRBD1 (5 bases). Germline-derived CDR1 and CDR2 are DFQATT and SNEGSKA (reference sequence). The CDR3 runs 14 residues. The V end lost 0 bases, the J end lost 2 bases, and 11 bases lay between the germline ends. CDR3 coding DNA: TGCAGTGCTAGAGATCGGCAGGGAACCTACGAGCAGTACTTC. Translating it yields CSARDRQGTYEQYF.

The chain has TRBV20-1 and TRBJ2-3; possible D gene TRBD2, 6 bases. Germline-derived CDR1 and CDR2 are DFQATT and SNEGSKA (reference sequence). This CDR3 spans 12 amino acids. The V and J ends lost 2 bases and 8 bases respectively, with 11 bases between them. CDR3 DNA: TGCAGTGCTAGATTTAGACTAGGTACGCAGTATTTT. Protein sequence: CSARFRLGTQYF.

Only a few counts were recorded for this clonotype. The chain carries TRBV27 and TRBJ1-4; 7 nucleotides match TRBD1. The length of the CDR3 is 13 residues. Germline assignment: CDR1 MNHEY and CDR2 SMNVEV (reference sequence). V lost 6 bases, J lost 8 bases, and 6 bases stayed unmatched. CDR3 nucleotide sequence: TGTGCCAGCAGAAGGGGGCGAAACGAAAAACTGTTTTTT. Amino acids: CASRRGRNEKLFF. Looking up the rest from reference TRBV27 and TRBJ1-4 gives the full variable domain: EAQVTQNPRYLITVTGKKLTVTCSQNMNHEYMSWYRQDPGLGLRQIYYSMNVEVTDKGDVPEGYKVSRKEKRNFPLILESPSPNQTSLYFCASRRGRNEKLFFGSGTQLSVL.

In its sample, this clonotype was seen many times. The chain uses TRBV29-1 and TRBJ2-1; TRBD1 aligns across 9 bases. The germline CDR1 and CDR2 sequences are SQVTM and ANQGSEA. The junction had 15 bases not matched to a gene; V was cut back by 0 bases and J by 6 bases. This CDR3 has 18 residues. The CDR3 nucleotides are TGCAGCGTTGAAGAGCGGGGACAGGGCCTACTACTACTCAATGAGCAGTTCTTC. This codes for CSVEERGQGLLLLNEQFF.

This clonotype occurred a few times. The rearrangement joins TRBV29-1 to TRBJ1-2; 7 positions agree with TRBD1. V was clipped by 4 bases and J by 0 bases; unmatched bases: 2. Germline V lookup: CDR1 SQVTM, CDR2 ANQGSEA. This CDR3 has 13 residues. The CDR3 nucleotides read TGCAGCGTTGGGGACAGAGCTAACTATGGCTACACCTTC. Amino acids: CSVGDRANYGYTF.

In its sample, this clonotype was seen many times. V is TRBV29-1 and J is TRBJ1-6, with D possibly TRBD1 on 5 matching bases. V gave up 4 bases and J gave up 7 bases, with 11 bases separating them. Germline CDR1 is SQVTM and CDR2 is ANQGSEA. The CDR3 is 13 residues long. The CDR3 loop reads CSVGGARNSPLHF. DNA of the CDR3: TGCAGCGTTGGAGGGGCAAGGAATTCACCCCTCCACTTT. The entire variable domain, with the rest obtained from reference TRBV29-1 and TRBJ1-6, is as follows: SAVISQKPSRDICQRGTSLTIQCQVDSQVTMMFWYRQQPGQSLTLIATANQGSEATYESGFVIDKFPISRPNLTFSTLTVSNMSPEDSSIYLCSVGGARNSPLHFGNGTRLTVT.

This clonotype has a count of ten or more. The rearrangement links TRBV5-4 to TRBJ2-3, with D possibly matching TRBD1 (5 bases). Germline values: CDR1 SGHNT, CDR2 YYREEE (reference sequence). Trimming pared 3 bases from V and 6 bases from J, leaving 11 bases between. There are 13 residues in the CDR3. This CDR3 is CASSSGGADTQYF. CDR3 sequence (DNA): TGTGCCAGCAGCTCGGGTGGGGCGGATACGCAGTATTTT. The variable domain in full, completed from reference TRBV5-4 and TRBJ2-3, reads ETGVTQSPTHLIKTRGQQVTLRCSSQSGHNTVSWYQQALGQGPQFIFQYYREEENGRGNFPPRFSGLQFPNYSSELNVNALELDDSALYLCASSSGGADTQYFGPGTRLTVL.

As to this clonotype: With a much larger clone just one base away, this may be a read error. The V and J genes are TRBV18 and TRBJ2-7, with D tentatively TRBD1 (6 bases). The CDR3 is 15 residues long. CDR1 and CDR2 (germline): KGHSH, LQKENI. CDR3 region: CVSSPKSQGLNEQYF. CDR3 coding DNA: TGTGTCAGCTCCCCCAAGAGCCAGGGGTTAAACGAGCAGTACTTC.

Remarks on this clonotype: One junction end does not reproduce the germline sequence, and a read error may be involved. The chain couples TRBV10-3 to TRBJ1-2, with D unresolved. CDR1 is ENHRY and CDR2 is SYGVKD in the germline V gene. This CDR3 region has 13 residues. CDR3 amino acids: CAFSAQFDNGYTF. Written as DNA, the CDR3 is TGTGCCTTCAGTGCCCAATTCGATAATGGCTACACCTTC.

This chain connects TRBV14 to TRBJ2-5; D ambiguous. This CDR3 is built from 14 residues. In germline, CDR1 is SGHDN, CDR2 FVKESK. Between the trimmed V and J ends, which lost 2 bases and 4 bases, there was a span of 11 bases. CDR3 amino acids: CASSQRSTLETQYF. The CDR3 nucleotides are TGTGCCAGCAGCCAACGGAGCACCTTAGAGACCCAGTACTTC.

In its sample, this clonotype was seen a few times. The chain uses TRBV12-3 or TRBV12-4 and TRBJ2-1, with D tentatively TRBD2 (6 bases). The V gene lost 2 bases and the J gene lost 4 bases, with 6 bases spanning the gap. The CDR3 is 13 amino acids. CDR3 in DNA: TGTGCCAGCAGTTTAAGCGGGTACAATGAGCAGTTCTTC. It is translated as CASSLSGYNEQFF.

By its share, this clonotype is medium-sized. V gene TRBV10-3 combines with J gene TRBJ2-6; 9 nucleotides match TRBD1. V gave up 11 bases and J gave up 0 bases; unmatched junction bases: 14. CDR1 and CDR2 (germline): ENHRY, SYGVKD. The CDR3 loop spans 18 amino acids. Here the CDR3 reads CASKRVGTGPSGANVLTF. The CDR3 coding sequence is TGTGCCTCCAAAAGGGTGGGGACAGGGCCCTCTGGGGCCAACGTCCTGACTTTC.

CDR3 DNA sequence: TGCAGTGCTAGACTACCACGAGCGGGGGAGCGATTATGGGAAGAGACCCAGTACTTC. Encoded protein: CSARLPRAGERLWEETQYF. V and J are TRBV20-1 and TRBJ2-5, with 8 bases matching TRBD2. The germline gives CDR1 DFQATT, CDR2 SNEGSKA (reference sequence). V dropped 2 bases and J dropped 3; count of bases not matched to a gene: 20. This CDR3 comprises 19 residues.

In this sample, this clonotype turned up a few times. The chain joins TRBV7-3 to TRBJ2-3; 12 bases align to TRBD2. Per germline, CDR1 SGHTA and CDR2 FQGTGA. The CDR3 runs 15 residues. V trimming: 6 bases; J trimming: 10 bases; junction bases outside the gene matches: 11. CDR3 nucleotides: TGTGCCAGCAGTCCGGGACTAGCGGGTCCCCAGGCGCAGTATTTT. Its translation is CASSPGLAGPQAQYF.

Ten or more counts support this clonotype. The rearrangement joins TRBV7-2 to TRBJ1-4; D might be TRBD1 (5 bases). The ends were cut back, 4 bases at V and 5 bases at J, with 14 bases in the middle. Germline CDR1 reads SGHTA; CDR2 reads FQGNSA. The CDR3 runs 15 residues. CDR3 region: CASSSLGAQNEKLFF. The CDR3 bases are TGTGCCAGCAGCTCGTTAGGGGCCCAAAATGAAAAACTGTTTTTT.

This clonotype was picked up many times. This chain links TRBV27 with TRBJ1-2; D call uncertain. Trimming removed 6 bases at V and 0 bases at J, with 8 bases between. Germline CDR1 is MNHEY and CDR2 is SMNVEV (reference sequence). CDR3 length: 13 residues. The DNA of the CDR3 is TGTGCCAGCAGCTTTTTGGCTAACTATGGCTACACCTTC. Translation: CASSFLANYGYTF.